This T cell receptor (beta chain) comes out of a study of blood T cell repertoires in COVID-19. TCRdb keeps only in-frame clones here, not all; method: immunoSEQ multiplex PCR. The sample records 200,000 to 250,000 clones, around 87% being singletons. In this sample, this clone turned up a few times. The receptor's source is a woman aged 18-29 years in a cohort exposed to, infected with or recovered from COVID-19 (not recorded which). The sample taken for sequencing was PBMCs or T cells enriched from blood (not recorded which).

As DNA, the CDR3 is TGCGCCAGCAGTGGTATAGCGGGGGGCACAGATACGCAGTATTTT. It is translated as CASSGIAGGTDTQYF. V and J are TRBV10-2 and TRBJ2-3; TRBD2 aligns across 9 bases. Germline V gene data show CDR1 as WSHSY and CDR2 as SAAADI. This CDR3 contains 15 residues. The junction had 3 bases not matched to a gene; V was cut back by 4 bases and J by 1 base.